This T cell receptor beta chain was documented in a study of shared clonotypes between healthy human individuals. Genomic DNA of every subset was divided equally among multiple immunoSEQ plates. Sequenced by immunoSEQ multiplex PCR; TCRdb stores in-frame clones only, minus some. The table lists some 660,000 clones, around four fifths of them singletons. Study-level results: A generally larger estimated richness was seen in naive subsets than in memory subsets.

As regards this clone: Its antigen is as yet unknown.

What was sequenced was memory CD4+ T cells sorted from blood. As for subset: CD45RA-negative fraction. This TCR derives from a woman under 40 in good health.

The CDR3 nucleotides read TGTGCCAGCAGTAATAGCGGGACGGGCCGCGAGACCCAGTACTTC. It translates to CASSNSGTGRETQYF. This chain connects TRBV28 to TRBJ2-5; 8 bases map to TRBD2. Germline CDR1 and CDR2: MDHEN and SYDVKM. This CDR3 has 15 residues. J gave up 5 bases and V 5 bases, and 10 bases lay outside the gene matches.